The TCR beta chain under discussion was sequenced for a study of CD8 T cells in ankylosing spondylitis (dated by TCRdb to about 2017). About the investigation overall: To find TCR variants linked to disease, the study profiled T cell receptor beta repertoires in ankylosing spondylitis patients and healthy donors. In total, the full study cohort was made up of 100 to 140 healthy donors and 25 to 30 ankylosing spondylitis patients. Samples of peripheral blood were taken, and for ankylosing spondylitis patients, synovial fluid was collected as well. Points the paper makes about the study in general: Some motif variants had previously been reported in the synovial fluid and blood of reactive arthritis patients, which suggests shared mechanisms of disease initiation. The disease-linked clones had a CD8+ phenotype and were found at relatively low frequencies in peripheral blood. Blood from ankylosing spondylitis patients appeared to be characterized by a TCR beta motif made up of several highly homologous amino acid variants. According to the report, matched synovial fluid samples from ankylosing spondylitis patients were significantly enriched for the disease-linked clones.

Data came from an Illumina HiSeq 2500. Quantitative 5'-RACE with molecular barcodes was used to prepare TCR beta libraries. In the paper's pipeline: To identify disease-linked TCR variants, a new computational method was used, one built on a probabilistic model of VDJ rearrangement. The public reads were quality trimmed at Q25 with fastp and then assembled into clones with MiXCR by TCRdb, keeping productive beta chains. One record per CDR3 amino acid sequence lists the most common genes and DNA. These V and J calls are TCRdb output, not the study's own analysis. In this sample the table shows some 180,000 distinct CDR3 sequences, 15% to 20% of which occur a single time. Together, the top ten hold around 4.1% of the sample. Reading the germline V gene gives CDR1 SGHAT and CDR2 FQNNGV. Reading from cysteine to phenylalanine, the CDR3 counts 15 amino acids. Solely the CDR3 DNA is kept, with 45 bases framed from the first base. Germline trimming: 5 bases from V, 3 bases from J; junction bases outside gene matches: 7.

This clonotype has a count of ten or more. Its antigen is currently not known. It has no much larger one-base neighbor in the sample; base qualities were not kept. The TCR sequence derives from a male donor aged 10-35 years with ankylosing spondylitis or in good health (not recorded which). Donor details come from another sample of the same person, matched by shared clones. Recombination linked TRBV11-2 to TRBJ2-3, with 8 junctional bases fitting TRBD2. Sequencing was carried out using blood, either unsorted or a sorted T cell fraction (not recorded which). The CDR3 is CASSQPSGWTDTQYF. The DNA is TGTGCCAGCAGCCAACCTAGCGGGTGGACAGATACGCAGTATTTT.